These T cell receptor beta chains were read from a single sample in a study. MiXCR, applied by TCRdb to the 5' RACE reads, yields one record per CDR3 protein. Of about 6,700 distinct CDR3 sequences listed, 50% are singletons. Sequenced input: naive CD4+ T cells sorted from a lymph node. These receptors all come from a female donor with breast cancer. The CDR3 runs from the conserved cysteine through the conserved F or W. A D gene is named only where the DNA matches it firmly. Size is stated for part of the rows, as once, few or many counts, or as a class when the clone is expanded.

d_gene: NA; v_gene: TRBV20-1; j_gene: TRBJ2-5; abundance: few; CDR3nt: NA; CDR3aa: CSARVGRGAQF
d_gene: TRBD2; v_gene: TRBV5-1; j_gene: TRBJ2-1; abundance: NA; CDR3nt: TGCGCCAGCAGCCCCTCACGAGGCGGGAGAACGTGTAATGAGCAGTTCTTC; CDR3aa: CASSPSRGGRTCNEQFF
d_gene: TRBD1; v_gene: TRBV12-3/TRBV12-4; j_gene: TRBJ2-1; abundance: few; CDR3nt: TGTGCCAGCAATCCGACAGGGCTTAGGGAGCAGTTCTTC; CDR3aa: CASNPTGLREQFF
d_gene: NA; v_gene: TRBV12-3/TRBV12-4; j_gene: TRBJ1-5; abundance: NA; CDR3nt: TGTGCCAGCAGTTCGGGTGGGAGGGCCAATCAGCCCCAGCATTTT; CDR3aa: CASSSGGRANQPQHF
d_gene: NA; v_gene: TRBV12-3/TRBV12-4; j_gene: TRBJ2-3; abundance: few; CDR3nt: TGTGCCAGCAGCCAAGTTGGGGACACAGATACGCAGTATTTT; CDR3aa: CASSQVGDTDTQYF
d_gene: NA; v_gene: TRBV7-3; j_gene: TRBJ2-6; abundance: NA; CDR3nt: TGTGCCAGCAGCTTTCGCGGGGCCAACGTCCTGACTTTC; CDR3aa: CASSFRGANVLTF
d_gene: NA; v_gene: TRBV12-3/TRBV12-4; j_gene: TRBJ2-5; abundance: NA; CDR3nt: TGTGCCAGCAGTTTGCTCCAAGAGACCCAGTACTTC; CDR3aa: CASSLLQETQYF
d_gene: TRBD2; v_gene: TRBV4-2; j_gene: TRBJ2-1; abundance: few; CDR3nt: TGTGCCAGCAGCCAAGATAGGGGACTAGCCCTAAGCTCCTACAATGAGCAGTTCTTC; CDR3aa: CASSQDRGLALSSYNEQFF
d_gene: NA; v_gene: TRBV10-3; j_gene: TRBJ2-1; abundance: few; CDR3nt: TGTGCCAGTAGCGGAAACAATGAGCAGTTCTTC; CDR3aa: CASSGNNEQFF
d_gene: NA; v_gene: TRBV20-1; j_gene: TRBJ1-5; abundance: few; CDR3nt: TGCAGTGCTAGCCGTGACGACAATCAGCCCCAGCATTTT; CDR3aa: CSASRDDNQPQHF